This TCR beta chain was identified in a study of T cells in Graves' hyperthyroidism and ophthalmopathy. Study results and caveats: Appearing also in blood were most of the thyroid clonotypes expanded above 0.001.

This clonotype showed up many times. Its antigen is not identified. The V segment lost 8 bases and the J segment 4 bases; nucleotides outside the gene matches: 5. This CDR3 has 14 residues. Amplification of TCR beta CDR3 regions was performed using RNA transcripts as template. First-round RT-PCR with HTBI primers amplified the TCR CDR3 region. TCRdb independently ran MiXCR on the multiplex PCR reads; one entry per CDR3 protein. The sample lists about 610,000 distinct CDR3 sequences, about 15% occurring once. This TCR was recovered from a woman aged 35 to 49 with Graves' ophthalmopathy. The chain couples TRBV12-3 or TRBV12-4 to TRBJ2-5; 12 positions match TRBD2. Sequenced sample: blood. The CDR3 sequence is CASGPSGRGETQYF. CDR3 coding DNA: TGTGCCAGCGGCCCTAGCGGGAGGGGAGAGACCCAGTACTTC.